Below are 18 T cell receptor beta chains sequenced from a single sample in a study of blood T cell repertoires in COVID-19. Profiled with immunoSEQ multiplex PCR; TCRdb holds only in-frame clones, not every one. Found here are some 160,000 clones, roughly 74% of them singletons; the top ten hold 14%. Material: peripheral blood. These receptors were obtained from a woman older than 75 with acute or convalescent COVID-19.

This chain uses TRBV15 with TRBJ1-2; the D gene is possibly TRBD1 (5 bases). The CDR3 contains 13 residues. Looked up from germline, CDR1 is LNHNV and CDR2 is YYDKDF (reference sequence). Trimming took off 5 bases at V and 8 bases at J, with 15 bases between the two ends. The CDR3 spells CATSPGGAYGYTF. The CDR3 coding sequence is TGTGCCACCAGCCCGGGAGGGGCCTACGGCTACACCTTC.

The CDR3 DNA sequence: TGTGCCAGCAGCCTATCAGGGGGCGATCTAATTCGTTCACCCCTCCACTTT. It encodes CASSLSGGDLIRSPLHF. The V gene is TRBV7-8, the J gene TRBJ1-6, with 8 bases that match TRBD1. Germline V gene sequence: CDR1 SGHVS, CDR2 FQNEAQ. The CDR3 sequence is 17 residues long. V lost 5 bases, J lost 9 bases, and 15 bases stayed unmatched.

This clone was observed a few times. The chain joins TRBV7-9 to TRBJ1-5; TRBD1 matches 8 bases. The V gene's germline CDR1 is SEHNR and CDR2 FQNEAQ (reference sequence). The CDR3 length is 17 residues. Unmatched junction bases numbered 13, after V lost 5 bases and J lost 4 bases. This CDR3 is CASSPTDRVGANQPQHF. The DNA for the CDR3 is TGTGCCAGCAGCCCCACGGACAGGGTAGGGGCAAATCAGCCCCAGCATTTT.

V usage is TRBV7-2 and J usage is TRBJ2-3, with TRBD2 as a possible D gene (6 bases). Per the germline V gene, CDR1 is SGHTA and CDR2 is FQGNSA. CDR3 length: 14 residues. The ends were cut back, 5 bases at V and 1 base at J, with 10 bases in the middle. This chain's CDR3 is CASSTGLGTDTQYF. The CDR3 region has the DNA TGTGCCAGCAGCACGGGACTTGGCACAGATACGCAGTATTTT.

The CDR3 region has the DNA TGTGCCATCGTTGGGCTAGCGGGAGGCGAGCAGTACTTC. As protein: CAIVGLAGGEQYF. V is TRBV10-3 and J is TRBJ2-7; 11 bases fit TRBD2. V shed 8 bases, J shed 6 bases, and the junction held 6 bases outside the gene matches. There are 13 residues in the CDR3. Germline CDR1 and CDR2: ENHRY and SYGVKD.

This chain joins TRBV19 and TRBJ2-7; a possible D gene is TRBD1 (5 bases). Trimming cost V 2 bases and J 2 bases, with 7 bases left between them. This CDR3 spans 13 amino acids. Germline lookup yields CDR1 LNHDA and CDR2 SQIVND (reference sequence). Here the CDR3 reads CASSIQGAYEQYF. CDR3 in DNA: TGTGCCAGTAGTATACAGGGCGCCTACGAGCAGTACTTC.

The chain couples TRBV27 to TRBJ1-1; D is unclear. The CDR3 is 14 residues long. Trimming shortened V by 4 bases and J by 0 bases, and 9 bases separated the two germline ends. Germline lookup yields CDR1 MNHEY and CDR2 SMNVEV (reference sequence). The CDR3, as DNA: TGTGCCAGCAGTTCCTACCCCATGAACACTGAAGCTTTCTTT. This codes for CASSSYPMNTEAFF.

This CDR3 reads CASSLARGLSGNTIYF. CDR3 nucleotide sequence: TGCGCCAGCAGCTTGGCCAGGGGGCTCTCTGGAAACACCATATATTTT. The rearrangement joins TRBV5-1 to TRBJ1-3, with 8 positions matching TRBD1. J lost 0 bases, V lost 0 bases, and 2 bases had no gene match. CDR1 and CDR2 from the germline V gene are SGHRS and YFSETQ. The length of the CDR3 is 16 residues.

The chain recombines TRBV28 with TRBJ2-3; 7 bases align to TRBD1. This CDR3 has 14 residues. Germline-derived CDR1 and CDR2 are MDHEN and SYDVKM. The ends lost 6 bases at V and 0 bases at J; junction bases unmatched: 3. CDR3 bases: TGTGCCAGCAGAACAGGGGTTAGCACAGATACGCAGTATTTT. Protein product: CASRTGVSTDTQYF.

A few counts support this clone. The chain combines TRBV24-1 with TRBJ1-4; D is perhaps TRBD1 (6 bases). Trimming took 3 bases from V and 5 from J, leaving 12 bases between them. The CDR3 sequence is 15 residues long. Germline V gene data show CDR1 as KGHDR and CDR2 as SFDVKD. The CDR3 spells CATSDLDSLNEKLFF. For the CDR3, the DNA is TGTGCCACCAGTGATCTGGACAGCCTGAATGAAAAACTGTTTTTT.

The rearrangement joins TRBV5-1 to TRBJ2-7; 14 bases match TRBD2. The CDR3 runs 16 residues. The V and J ends lost 3 bases and 5 bases, in that order; junction bases with no gene match: 7. CDR1 is SGHRS and CDR2 is YFSETQ in the germline V gene. CDR3 sequence (DNA): TGCGCCAGCAGCTCCGGGACTAGCGGGAGTTTCAACGAGCAGTACTTC. Amino acid sequence: CASSSGTSGSFNEQYF.

There are a few counts of this clone. The J gene is TRBJ2-7, the V gene TRBV7-2, with 8 bases fitting TRBD2. V shed 5 bases and J 2 bases; nucleotides not matched to a gene: 5. This CDR3 spans 14 amino acids. Looked up from germline, CDR1 is SGHTA and CDR2 is FQGNSA. CDR3 DNA sequence: TGTGCCAGCAGCGTCATAGCGGGGCCCTACGAGCAGTACTTC. This gives the protein CASSVIAGPYEQYF.

The chain has TRBV11-1 and TRBJ1-2; D is undetermined. V shed 1 base and J shed 7 bases, with 10 bases lying between them. Germline CDR1 reads SGHAT; CDR2 reads FQDESV (reference sequence). The CDR3 spans 13 residues. The CDR3 reads CASSLGPGSGYTF. CDR3 nucleotides: TGTGCCAGCAGCTTAGGCCCAGGAAGTGGCTACACCTTC.

The V and J genes are TRBV2 and TRBJ1-5; D unresolved. The V and J ends lost 6 bases and 0 bases respectively, with 9 bases between them. Germline V CDR1 and CDR2: SNHLY, FYNNEI. The CDR3 spans 14 residues. The CDR3 coding sequence is TGTGCCAGCAGGGCCCGCAATAGCAATCAGCCCCAGCATTTT. Translated: CASRARNSNQPQHF.

The V call is TRBV5-4, the J call TRBJ2-5; TRBD1 agrees at 8 bases. J lost 3 bases, V lost 4 bases, and 11 bases had no gene match. Germline-derived CDR1 and CDR2 are SGHNT and YYREEE (reference sequence). The CDR3 covers 16 residues. The CDR3: CASSRTTGAREETQYF. As DNA, the CDR3 is TGTGCCAGCAGCCGGACGACAGGGGCGAGAGAAGAGACCCAGTACTTC. Full variable domain (outside the CDR3, taken from reference TRBV5-4 and TRBJ2-5): ETGVTQSPTHLIKTRGQQVTLRCSSQSGHNTVSWYQQALGQGPQFIFQYYREEENGRGNFPPRFSGLQFPNYSSELNVNALELDDSALYLCASSRTTGAREETQYFGPGTRLLVL.

The rearrangement joins TRBV4-1 to TRBJ1-1; D call uncertain. The CDR3 length is 13 residues. Between the trimmed V and J ends, which lost 1 base and 1 base, there was a span of 4 bases. CDR1 and CDR2 (germline): MGHRA, YSYEKL. This chain's CDR3 is CASSQGQNTEAFF. The DNA of the CDR3 is TGCGCCAGCAGCCAAGGACAGAACACTGAAGCTTTCTTT.

V is TRBV6-5 and J is TRBJ2-7, with 9 bases lining up with TRBD1. Unmatched junction bases numbered 9, after V lost 5 bases and J lost 7 bases. CDR1 is MNHEY, CDR2 SVGAGI, per germline. The CDR3 is made up of 14 amino acids. CDR3 sequence: CASSPGQGLGEQYF. The CDR3 coding sequence is TGTGCCAGCAGTCCGGGACAGGGATTAGGGGAGCAGTACTTC.

The table lists this clone with a count of one. This chain joins TRBV2 and TRBJ2-7; possibly TRBD1 for D (6 bases). CDR1 is SNHLY, CDR2 FYNNEI, per germline. The CDR3 spans 12 residues. V lost 6 bases to trimming and J lost 4 bases, with 10 bases between them. This chain's CDR3 is CASRKQGYEQYF. Written as DNA, the CDR3 is TGTGCCAGCAGAAAACAGGGTTACGAGCAGTACTTC.